What follows are 11 T cell receptor beta chains derived from one specimen sequenced in a study of tumor-infiltrating lymphocytes in localized non-small cell lung cancer. The repertoire was sequenced with immunoSEQ multiplex PCR; TCRdb's copy has only in-frame clones and lacks some. This table holds approximately 7,400 clones, approximately 71% found once. The specimen sequenced was uninvolved lung tissue not adjacent to the tumor. The receptors stem from a human donor with non-small cell lung cancer.

V is TRBV7-3 and J is TRBJ1-4; a weak D match, TRBD1 (6 bases). V gave up 2 bases and J gave up 10 bases, with 8 bases separating them. This CDR3 is built from 12 residues. CDR1 and CDR2 from the germline V gene are SGHTA and FQGTGA. CDR3 region: CASSLARGKLFF. CDR3 DNA: TGTGCCAGCAGCTTAGCCAGGGGAAAACTGTTTTTT.

The chain has TRBV19 and TRBJ2-2; D tentatively fits TRBD1 or TRBD2 (6 bases each). Per the germline V gene, CDR1 is LNHDA and CDR2 is SQIVND (reference sequence). V was trimmed by 2 bases and J by 1 base, leaving 14 bases between them. This CDR3 has 17 residues. CDR3 in DNA: TGTGCCAGTAGTATAAATGGGGGGCTAGTGAACACCGGGGAGCTGTTTTTT. Translation gives CASSINGGLVNTGELFF.

The V call is TRBV19, the J call TRBJ1-5; D unclear. Germline CDR1 reads LNHDA; CDR2 reads SQIVND (reference sequence). This CDR3 comprises 12 residues. Trimming stripped 5 bases from V and 5 bases from J, with 7 bases between. The CDR3 region has the DNA TGTGCCAGTAGTCCCCGATATCAGCCCCAGCATTTT. Amino acids: CASSPRYQPQHF.

This sequence joins TRBV5-1 and TRBJ1-1; TRBD1 matches 10 bases. With V trimmed by 3 bases and J by 7 bases, 3 bases remained unmatched. CDR3 size: 13 residues. Germline loops: CDR1 SGHRS, CDR2 YFSETQ. The chain's CDR3 is CASSWGDRGEAFF. In DNA, the CDR3 is TGCGCCAGCAGCTGGGGGGACAGGGGTGAAGCTTTCTTT.

The CDR3 reads CASSLGTSTQETQYF. CDR3 coding DNA: TGCGCCAGCAGCTTGGGAACCTCAACCCAAGAGACCCAGTACTTC. J is TRBJ2-5 and V is TRBV5-1; the D is unclear. V shed 0 bases and J shed 1 base, with 10 bases lying between them. The CDR3 consists of 15 residues. Germline CDR1 reads SGHRS; CDR2 reads YFSETQ.

The gene calls are TRBV15 and TRBJ2-7; no reliable D call. Trimming took 0 bases from V and 9 from J, leaving 18 bases between them. The CDR3 is made up of 15 amino acids. Per germline, CDR1 LNHNV and CDR2 YYDKDF (reference sequence). DNA of the CDR3: TGTGCCACCAGCAGAGATAGGTCGACACCCGTCGGGCAGTACTTC. Residues: CATSRDRSTPVGQYF.

This chain connects TRBV4-2 to TRBJ2-7, with D possibly matching TRBD2 (5 bases). Germline lookup yields CDR1 LGHNA and CDR2 YNFKEQ. V lost 4 bases and J lost 2, with 9 bases in between. The CDR3 sequence is 13 residues long. CDR3: CASSPRVPYEQYF. The CDR3 bases are TGTGCCAGCAGCCCGCGGGTGCCCTACGAGCAGTACTTC.

Here the CDR3 DNA reads TGTGCCAGCAGCCCTACCGGGACAGTAAGCTATGGCTACACCTTC. This codes for CASSPTGTVSYGYTF. This rearrangement joins TRBV28 to TRBJ1-2; 7 bases agree with TRBD1. This CDR3 is 15 amino acids long. V lost 6 bases and J lost 4; bases outside the gene matches: 11. CDR1 and CDR2 from the germline V gene are MDHEN and SYDVKM.

V and J are TRBV28 and TRBJ2-7; 9 nucleotides align to TRBD2. Trimming at V came to 4 bases and at J to 2 bases, leaving 12 bases not matched to a gene. The CDR3 spans 17 residues. Germline assignment: CDR1 MDHEN and CDR2 SYDVKM. The CDR3 DNA reads as TGTGCCAGCAGTTCAGTAGATCTAGCGGGAACGACCTACGAGCAGTACTTC. Its translation: CASSSVDLAGTTYEQYF. The full variable domain, completed using reference TRBV28 and TRBJ2-7, is DVKVTQSSRYLVKRTGEKVFLECVQDMDHENMFWYRQDPGLGLRLIYFSYDVKMKEKGDIPEGYSVSREKKERFSLILESASTNQTSMYLCASSSVDLAGTTYEQYFGPGTRLTVT.

This rearrangement joins TRBV28 to TRBJ1-3; 8 positions agree with TRBD1. The CDR3 consists of 15 residues. V gave up 4 bases and J gave up 4 bases; unmatched junction bases: 6. Germline CDR1 reads MDHEN; CDR2 reads SYDVKM. CDR3 loop: CASSSRQGRGNTIYF. In DNA form, the CDR3 reads TGTGCCAGCAGTTCGAGACAGGGGAGGGGAAACACCATATATTTT.

The J gene is TRBJ1-1, the V gene TRBV5-1; D call uncertain. The V end lost 6 bases, the J end lost 1 base, and 10 bases lay between the germline ends. There are 13 residues in the CDR3. The V gene's germline CDR1 is SGHRS and CDR2 YFSETQ. Here the CDR3 reads CASITRQNTEAFF. The CDR3 DNA follows: TGCGCCAGCATAACTCGACAGAACACTGAAGCTTTCTTT.